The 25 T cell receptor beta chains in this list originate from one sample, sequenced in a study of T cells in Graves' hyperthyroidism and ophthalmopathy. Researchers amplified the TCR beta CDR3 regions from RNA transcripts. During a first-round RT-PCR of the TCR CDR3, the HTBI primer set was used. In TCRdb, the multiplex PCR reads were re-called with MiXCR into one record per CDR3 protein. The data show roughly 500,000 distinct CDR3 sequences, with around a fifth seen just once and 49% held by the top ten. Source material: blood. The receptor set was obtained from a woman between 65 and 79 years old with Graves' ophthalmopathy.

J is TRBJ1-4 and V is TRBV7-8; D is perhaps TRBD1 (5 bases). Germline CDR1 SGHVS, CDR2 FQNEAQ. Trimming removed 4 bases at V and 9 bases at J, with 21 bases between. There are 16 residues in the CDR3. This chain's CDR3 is CASSSGDGAATQKLFF. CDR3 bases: TGTGCCAGCAGCTCGGGGGACGGGGCCGCAACTCAAAAACTGTTTTTT.

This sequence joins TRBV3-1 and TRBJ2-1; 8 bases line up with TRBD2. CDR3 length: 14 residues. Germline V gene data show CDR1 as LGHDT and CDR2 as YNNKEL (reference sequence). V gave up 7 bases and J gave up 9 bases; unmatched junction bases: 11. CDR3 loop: CASTGLEGNLEQFF. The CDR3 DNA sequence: TGTGCCAGCACGGGACTAGAAGGTAATCTTGAGCAGTTCTTC.

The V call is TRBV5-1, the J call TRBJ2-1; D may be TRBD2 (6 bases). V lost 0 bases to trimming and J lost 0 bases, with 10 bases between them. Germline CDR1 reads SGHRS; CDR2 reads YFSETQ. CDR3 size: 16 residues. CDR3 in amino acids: CASSLVFGSSYNEQFF. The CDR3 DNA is TGCGCCAGCAGCTTGGTTTTCGGGAGCTCCTACAATGAGCAGTTCTTC.

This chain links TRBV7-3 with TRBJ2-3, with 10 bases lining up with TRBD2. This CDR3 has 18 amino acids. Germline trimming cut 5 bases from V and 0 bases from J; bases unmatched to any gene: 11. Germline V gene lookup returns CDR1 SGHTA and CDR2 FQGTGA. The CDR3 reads CASSNPVAGGWSTDTQYF. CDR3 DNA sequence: TGTGCCAGCAGCAATCCCGTAGCGGGAGGATGGAGCACAGATACGCAGTATTTT.

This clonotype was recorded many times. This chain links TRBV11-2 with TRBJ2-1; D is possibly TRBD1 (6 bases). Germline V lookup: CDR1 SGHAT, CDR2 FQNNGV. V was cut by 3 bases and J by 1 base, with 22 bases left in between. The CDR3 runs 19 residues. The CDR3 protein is CASSLGGMAGGSSYNEQFF. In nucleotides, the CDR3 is TGTGCCAGCAGCTTGGGCGGTATGGCTGGGGGCAGTTCCTACAATGAGCAGTTCTTC.

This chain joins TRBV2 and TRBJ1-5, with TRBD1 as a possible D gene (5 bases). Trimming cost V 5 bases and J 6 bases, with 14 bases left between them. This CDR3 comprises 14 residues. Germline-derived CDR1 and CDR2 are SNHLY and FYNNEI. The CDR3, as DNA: TGTGCCAGCAGTTTTGCCAGGGTGAGTCAGCCCCAGCATTTT. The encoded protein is CASSFARVSQPQHF.

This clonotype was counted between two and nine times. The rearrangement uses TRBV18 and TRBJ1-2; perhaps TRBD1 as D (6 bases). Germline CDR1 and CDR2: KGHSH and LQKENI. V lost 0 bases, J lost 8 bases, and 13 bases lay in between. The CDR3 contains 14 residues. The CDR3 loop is CASSPPGDTGGYTF. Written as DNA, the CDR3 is TGTGCCAGCTCACCACCCGGGGACACCGGCGGCTACACCTTC. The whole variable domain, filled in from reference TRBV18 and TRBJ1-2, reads NAGVMQNPRHLVRRRGQEARLRCSPMKGHSHVYWYRQLPEEGLKFMVYLQKENIIDESGMPKERFSAEFPKEGPSILRIQQVVRGDSAAYFCASSPPGDTGGYTFGSGTRLTVV.

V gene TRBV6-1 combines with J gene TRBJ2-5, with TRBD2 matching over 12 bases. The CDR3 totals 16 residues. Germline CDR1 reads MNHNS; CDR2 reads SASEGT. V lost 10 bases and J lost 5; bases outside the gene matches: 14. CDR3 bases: TGTGCCAACACCTCCTGGCTAGCGGGAGGGTGGGAGACCCAGTACTTC. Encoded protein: CANTSWLAGGWETQYF.

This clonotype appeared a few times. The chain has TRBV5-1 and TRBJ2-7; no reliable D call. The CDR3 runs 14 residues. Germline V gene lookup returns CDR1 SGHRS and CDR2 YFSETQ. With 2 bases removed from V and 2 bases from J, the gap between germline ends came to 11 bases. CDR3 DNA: TGCGCCAGCAGCTTAGCCGGACGGGCCTACGAGCAGTACTTC. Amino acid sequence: CASSLAGRAYEQYF.

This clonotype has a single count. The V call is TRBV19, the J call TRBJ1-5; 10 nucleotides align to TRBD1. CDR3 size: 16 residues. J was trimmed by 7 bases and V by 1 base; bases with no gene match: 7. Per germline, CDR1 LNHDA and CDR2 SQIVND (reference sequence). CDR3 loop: CASSIAETGGRQPQHF. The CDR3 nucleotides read TGTGCCAGTAGTATAGCGGAGACAGGGGGCAGACAGCCCCAGCATTTT.

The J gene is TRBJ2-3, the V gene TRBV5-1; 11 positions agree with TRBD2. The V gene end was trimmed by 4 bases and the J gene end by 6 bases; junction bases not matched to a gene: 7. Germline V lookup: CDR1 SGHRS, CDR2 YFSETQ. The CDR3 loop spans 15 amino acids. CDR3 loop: CASSPGLADRDTQYF. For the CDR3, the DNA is TGCGCCAGCAGCCCGGGACTAGCGGACCGCGATACGCAGTATTTT. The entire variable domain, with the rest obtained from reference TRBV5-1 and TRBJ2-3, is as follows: KAGVTQTPRYLIKTRGQQVTLSCSPISGHRSVSWYQQTPGQGLQFLFEYFSETQRNKGNFPGRFSGRQFSNSRSEMNVSTLELGDSALYLCASSPGLADRDTQYFGPGTRLTVL.

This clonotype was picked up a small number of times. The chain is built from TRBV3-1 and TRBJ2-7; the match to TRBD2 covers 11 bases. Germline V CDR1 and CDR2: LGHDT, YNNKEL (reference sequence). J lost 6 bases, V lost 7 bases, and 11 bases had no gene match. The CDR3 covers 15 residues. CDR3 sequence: CASTLTSGSSGEQYF. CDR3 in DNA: TGTGCCAGCACCCTAACTAGCGGGAGCTCTGGCGAGCAGTACTTC.

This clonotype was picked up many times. The CDR3 sequence is CAIRGTSGSYEQYF. The CDR3 DNA is TGTGCCATCAGGGGGACTAGCGGGAGCTACGAGCAGTACTTC. The chain is built from TRBV10-3 and TRBJ2-7, with 14 bases identical to TRBD2. The CDR3 extends over 14 amino acids. Germline loops: CDR1 ENHRY, CDR2 SYGVKD. J lost 3 bases, V lost 6 bases, and 1 base had no gene match.

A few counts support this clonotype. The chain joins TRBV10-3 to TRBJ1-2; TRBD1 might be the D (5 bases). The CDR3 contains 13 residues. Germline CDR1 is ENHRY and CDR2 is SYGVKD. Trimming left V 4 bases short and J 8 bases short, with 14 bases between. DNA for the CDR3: TGTGCCATCAGTGCGACAGACTCCCGGGGCTACACCTTC. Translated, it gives CAISATDSRGYTF.

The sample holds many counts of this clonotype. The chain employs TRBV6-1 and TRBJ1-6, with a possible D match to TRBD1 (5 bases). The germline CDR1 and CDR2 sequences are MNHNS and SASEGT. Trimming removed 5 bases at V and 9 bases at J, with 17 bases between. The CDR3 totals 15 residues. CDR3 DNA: TGTGCCAGCAGTTCCACCCGGGGCCTACCTTCACCCCTCCACTTT. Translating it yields CASSSTRGLPSPLHF.

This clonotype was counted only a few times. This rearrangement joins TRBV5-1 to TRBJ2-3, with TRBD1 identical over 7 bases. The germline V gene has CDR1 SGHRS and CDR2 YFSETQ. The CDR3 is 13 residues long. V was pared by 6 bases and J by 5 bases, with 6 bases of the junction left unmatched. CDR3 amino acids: CASNGQDEDTQYF. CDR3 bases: TGCGCCAGCAACGGACAGGATGAAGATACGCAGTATTTT.

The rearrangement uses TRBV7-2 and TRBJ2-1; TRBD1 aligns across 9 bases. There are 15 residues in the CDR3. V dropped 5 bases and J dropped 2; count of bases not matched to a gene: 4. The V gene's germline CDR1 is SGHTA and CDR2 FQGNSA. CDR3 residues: CASSPWTGAYNEQFF. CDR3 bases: TGTGCCAGCAGCCCCTGGACAGGGGCCTACAATGAGCAGTTCTTC.

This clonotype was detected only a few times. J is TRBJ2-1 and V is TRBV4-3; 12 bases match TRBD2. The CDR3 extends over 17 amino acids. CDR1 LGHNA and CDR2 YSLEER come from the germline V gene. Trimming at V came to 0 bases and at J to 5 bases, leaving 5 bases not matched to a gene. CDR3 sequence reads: CASSQDRLAGAHNEQFF. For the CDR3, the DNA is TGCGCCAGCAGCCAAGACCGACTAGCGGGAGCCCACAATGAGCAGTTCTTC.

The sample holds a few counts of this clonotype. CDR3 sequence: CASSLLDVKETQYF. As DNA, the CDR3 is TGTGCCAGCAGCTTACTCGACGTGAAAGAGACCCAGTACTTC. The chain employs TRBV7-9 and TRBJ2-5, with D hard to call. V dropped 2 bases and J dropped 3 bases, with 10 bases sitting between them. The CDR3 length is 14 residues. Germline V lookup: CDR1 SEHNR, CDR2 FQNEAQ (reference sequence).

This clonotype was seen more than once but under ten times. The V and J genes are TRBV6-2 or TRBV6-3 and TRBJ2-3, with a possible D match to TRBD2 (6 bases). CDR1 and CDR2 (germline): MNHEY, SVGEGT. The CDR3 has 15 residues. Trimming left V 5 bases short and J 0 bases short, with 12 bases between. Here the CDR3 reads CASSRSGTSTDTQYF. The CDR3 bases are TGTGCCAGCAGTCGTAGCGGAACTAGCACAGATACGCAGTATTTT.

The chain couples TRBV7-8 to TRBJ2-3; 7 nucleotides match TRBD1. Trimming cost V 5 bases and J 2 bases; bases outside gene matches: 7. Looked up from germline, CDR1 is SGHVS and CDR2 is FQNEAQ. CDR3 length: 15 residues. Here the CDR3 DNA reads TGTGCCAGCAGCAAGGGACAGACGAACACAGATACGCAGTATTTT. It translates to CASSKGQTNTDTQYF.

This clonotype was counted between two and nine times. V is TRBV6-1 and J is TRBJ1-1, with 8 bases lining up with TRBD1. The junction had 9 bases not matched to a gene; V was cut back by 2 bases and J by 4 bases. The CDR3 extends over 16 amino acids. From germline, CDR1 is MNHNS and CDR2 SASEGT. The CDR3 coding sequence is TGTGCCAGCAGTGAACCTTGGACAGGGCTTTTCACTGAAGCTTTCTTT. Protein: CASSEPWTGLFTEAFF.

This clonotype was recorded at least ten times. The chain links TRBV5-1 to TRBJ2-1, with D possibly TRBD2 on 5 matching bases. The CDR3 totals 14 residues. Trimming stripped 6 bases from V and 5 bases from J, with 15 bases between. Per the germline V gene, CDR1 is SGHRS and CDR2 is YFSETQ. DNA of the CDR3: TGCGCCAGCACCCCGGGGTCGAGGGACAATGAGCAGTTCTTC. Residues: CASTPGSRDNEQFF.

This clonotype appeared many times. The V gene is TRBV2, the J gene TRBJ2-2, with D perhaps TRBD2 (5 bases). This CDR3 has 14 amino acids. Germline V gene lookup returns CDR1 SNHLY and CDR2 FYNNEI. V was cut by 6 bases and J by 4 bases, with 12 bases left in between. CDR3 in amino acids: CASRELVATGELFF. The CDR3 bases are TGTGCCAGCAGGGAACTAGTAGCCACCGGGGAGCTGTTTTTT.

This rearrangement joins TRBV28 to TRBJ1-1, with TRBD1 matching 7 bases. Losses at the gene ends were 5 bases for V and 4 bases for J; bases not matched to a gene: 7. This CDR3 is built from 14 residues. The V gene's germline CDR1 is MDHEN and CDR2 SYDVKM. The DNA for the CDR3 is TGTGCCAGCAGTAGACAGGGTAGGACCACTGAAGCTTTCTTT. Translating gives CASSRQGRTTEAFF. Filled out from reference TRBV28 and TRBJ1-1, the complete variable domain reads DVKVTQSSRYLVKRTGEKVFLECVQDMDHENMFWYRQDPGLGLRLIYFSYDVKMKEKGDIPEGYSVSREKKERFSLILESASTNQTSMYLCASSRQGRTTEAFFGQGTRLTVV.